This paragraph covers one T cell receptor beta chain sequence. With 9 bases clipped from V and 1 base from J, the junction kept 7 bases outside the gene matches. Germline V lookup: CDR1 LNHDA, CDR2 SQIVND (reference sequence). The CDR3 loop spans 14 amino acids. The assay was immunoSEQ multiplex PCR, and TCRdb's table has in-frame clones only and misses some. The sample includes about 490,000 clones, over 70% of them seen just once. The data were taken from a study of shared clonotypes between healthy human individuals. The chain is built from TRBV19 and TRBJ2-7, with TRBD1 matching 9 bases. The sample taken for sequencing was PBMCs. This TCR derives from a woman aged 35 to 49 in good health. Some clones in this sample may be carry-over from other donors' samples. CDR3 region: CASKRGQGSYEQYF. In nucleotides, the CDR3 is TGTGCCAGCAAAAGGGGACAGGGTTCCTACGAGCAGTACTTC.